A single sample gave rise to the 24 T cell receptor beta chains below, sequenced in a study of T cell repertoires in cytomegalovirus infection. TCRdb fed the reads into MiXCR, producing one record per CDR3 protein. The sample gives 400,000 or so distinct CDR3 sequences, 25% to 40% of which show up once; about 13% is in the top ten. Sequenced: PBMCs. The source is a human donor in good health (CMV status not recorded). Some clones in this sample may be carry-over from other donors' samples.

This clonotype was observed a few times. This sequence joins TRBV6-5 and TRBJ2-2; weak D call: TRBD2 (6 bases). V was shortened by 10 bases and J by 7 bases, with 19 bases between the two germline ends. Germline V gene data show CDR1 as MNHEY and CDR2 as SVGAGI. This CDR3 contains 14 residues. CDR3 coding DNA: TGTGCCACACGGGGGTCGATTTGGGACGGGGAGCTGTTTTTT. It encodes CATRGSIWDGELFF.

The rearrangement joins TRBV25-1 to TRBJ1-1; possibly TRBD1 for D (6 bases). The V end lost 2 bases, the J end lost 6 bases, and 13 bases lay between the germline ends. This CDR3 comprises 14 residues. Germline assignment: CDR1 MGHDK and CDR2 SYGVNS. This CDR3 reads CASSEGGGRSEAFF. CDR3 in DNA: TGTGCCAGCAGTGAAGGTGGGGGGCGATCTGAAGCTTTCTTT.

The J gene is TRBJ2-4, the V gene TRBV18; D may be TRBD1 (6 bases). V lost 6 bases, J lost 2 bases, and 11 bases lay in between. The CDR3 is 14 residues long. The V gene's germline CDR1 is KGHSH and CDR2 LQKENI. The CDR3 region has the DNA TGTGCCAGCTCTTCGGACAGTTCCAAAAACATTCAGTACTTC. Translated, it gives CASSSDSSKNIQYF.

This clonotype was seen at least ten times. The rearrangement joins TRBV6-2 or TRBV6-3 to TRBJ1-1, with 7 bases that match TRBD1. CDR1 is MNHEY, CDR2 SVGEGT, per germline. The CDR3 covers 14 residues. V was pared by 4 bases and J by 5 bases, with 7 bases of the junction left unmatched. The CDR3 nucleotides read TGTGCCAGCAGTTGGACGGGACAGTTAACTGAAGCTTTCTTT. This encodes CASSWTGQLTEAFF.

This clonotype was seen ten or more times. This chain joins TRBV4-1 and TRBJ1-3; no clear D gene. Per the germline V gene, CDR1 is MGHRA and CDR2 is YSYEKL. With 0 bases removed from V and 9 bases from J, the gap between germline ends came to 15 bases. The CDR3 loop spans 15 amino acids. CDR3 sequence (DNA): TGCGCCAGCAGCCAAGATCGACGGGTGAAACCCACCATATATTTT. As protein: CASSQDRRVKPTIYF.

The CDR3 region is CATSRGTGRNYGYTF. The CDR3, as DNA: TGTGCCACCAGCAGAGGGACAGGACGCAACTATGGCTACACCTTC. The rearrangement links TRBV15 to TRBJ1-2; 7 nucleotides agree with TRBD1. Germline CDR1 is LNHNV and CDR2 is YYDKDF (reference sequence). This CDR3 contains 15 residues. Unmatched junction bases numbered 4, after V lost 1 base and J lost 2 bases.

The V gene is TRBV10-3, the J gene TRBJ2-7; tentative D call: TRBD1 (5 bases). V was trimmed by 8 bases and J by 2 bases, leaving 16 bases between them. Germline CDR1 ENHRY, CDR2 SYGVKD. CDR3 size: 14 residues. Here the CDR3 reads CAIGSTVAPYEQYF. The DNA for the CDR3 is TGTGCCATCGGCTCGACAGTAGCCCCCTACGAGCAGTACTTC.

This clonotype was observed a few times. DNA for the CDR3: TGTGCCAGCAGCCCCCGAGACGGATTCACTGAAGCTTTCTTT. It codes for CASSPRDGFTEAFF. J is TRBJ1-1 and V is TRBV7-4; D ambiguous. There are 14 residues in the CDR3. V was cut by 5 bases and J by 4 bases, with 14 bases left in between. Per germline, CDR1 SGHVT and CDR2 SQSDAQ. The full variable domain, its missing parts supplied by reference TRBV7-4 and TRBJ1-1, is GAGVSQSPRYKVAKRGRDVALRCDSISGHVTLYWYRQTLGQGSEVLTYSQSDAQRDKSGRPSGRFSAERPERSVSTLKIQRTEQGDSAVYLCASSPRDGFTEAFFGQGTRLTVV.

This clonotype occurred many times. The chain uses TRBV7-9 and TRBJ2-1; TRBD1 might be the D (5 bases). V was cut by 8 bases and J by 0 bases, with 8 bases left in between. Germline V gene lookup returns CDR1 SEHNR and CDR2 FQNEAQ (reference sequence). The CDR3 consists of 13 residues. In DNA form, the CDR3 reads TGTGCCAGCGGCGACAGCTCCTACAATGAGCAGTTCTTC. Residues: CASGDSSYNEQFF.

The genes are TRBV20-1 and TRBJ1-1; no definite D call. The V end was cut by 6 bases, the J end by 7 bases, with 9 bases between. Germline V gives CDR1 DFQATT, CDR2 SNEGSKA (reference sequence). The CDR3 totals 10 residues. The CDR3 sequence: CSAYQDEAFF. DNA of the CDR3: TGCAGTGCGTATCAGGATGAAGCTTTCTTT.

The V call is TRBV28, the J call TRBJ2-5; 7 bases are a match to TRBD2. J was trimmed by 6 bases and V by 3 bases; bases with no gene match: 4. The CDR3 spans 13 residues. CDR1 MDHEN and CDR2 SYDVKM come from the germline V gene. The CDR3 nucleotides are TGTGCCAGCAGTTTCCAAAGCGGGAAGACCCAGTACTTC. This sequence encodes CASSFQSGKTQYF.

The V call is TRBV28, the J call TRBJ2-1, with 7 bases lining up with TRBD2. After removal of 7 bases from V and 4 bases from J, the junction contained 7 bases not matched to a gene. The CDR3 is 14 amino acids. Germline values: CDR1 MDHEN, CDR2 SYDVKM. The CDR3 region is CASKQGLPYNEQFF. In DNA form, the CDR3 reads TGTGCCAGCAAGCAGGGACTACCATACAATGAGCAGTTCTTC.

The chain is built from TRBV24-1 and TRBJ2-1, with D perhaps TRBD1 or TRBD2 (5 bases each). V was clipped by 0 bases and J by 0 bases, with 8 bases between them. CDR1 is KGHDR and CDR2 is SFDVKD in the germline V gene. The CDR3 totals 16 residues. The CDR3 coding sequence is TGTGCCACCAGTGATTTGTGGGGGAGCTCCTACAATGAGCAGTTCTTC. Translating gives CATSDLWGSSYNEQFF.

The V gene is TRBV4-2, the J gene TRBJ1-1, with TRBD1 as a possible D gene (6 bases). This CDR3 spans 12 amino acids. Germline CDR1 and CDR2: LGHNA and YNFKEQ. Deletions cut 3 bases from V and 5 bases from J, with 7 bases between. CDR3 sequence (DNA): TGTGCCAGCAGCCACCAGGGGACTGAAGCTTTCTTT. Protein product: CASSHQGTEAFF.

This clonotype was counted many times. The rearrangement uses TRBV7-9 and TRBJ2-6; D not certain. Germline CDR1 reads SEHNR; CDR2 reads FQNEAQ (reference sequence). V was trimmed by 7 bases and J by 0 bases, leaving 22 bases between them. This CDR3 spans 19 amino acids. The CDR3 reads CASTPRNEALSSGANVLTF. In DNA, the CDR3 is TGTGCCAGCACCCCTAGAAACGAGGCGCTAAGCTCTGGGGCCAACGTCCTGACTTTC.

The V and J genes are TRBV12-3 or TRBV12-4 and TRBJ1-2; a possible D gene is TRBD1 (5 bases). The CDR3 spans 14 residues. Trimming took off 6 bases at V and 7 bases at J, with 18 bases between the two ends. The CDR3 DNA reads TGTGCCAGCAGCGGAGGGGCCGCCGGGAGTGGCTACACCTTC. Translating it yields CASSGGAAGSGYTF.

The table lists this clonotype with many counts. One end of the junction varies from germline; a read error may be responsible. The rearrangement joins TRBV12-3 or TRBV12-4 to TRBJ2-1; D remains unclear. The CDR3 contains 13 residues. CDR3 sequence: CASSLDGYNEQFF. The CDR3 DNA reads as TGTGCCAGCAGCTTAGATGGGTACAATGAGCAGTTCTTC.

This clonotype has only a few counts. This chain connects TRBV6-6 to TRBJ2-7, with 7 bases fitting TRBD1. This CDR3 region has 18 residues. The germline gives CDR1 MNHNY, CDR2 SVGAGI (reference sequence). The trim removed 0 bases at V and 3 bases at J, leaving 14 bases unmatched. CDR3 sequence: CASSYSRSRDSKIYEQYF. Here the CDR3 DNA reads TGTGCCAGCAGTTACTCCCGATCACGGGACAGTAAGATCTACGAGCAGTACTTC.

Only a few counts were recorded for this clonotype. This sequence joins TRBV27 and TRBJ2-1; D uncertain. Trimming took 4 bases from V and 5 from J, leaving 12 bases between them. This CDR3 spans 14 amino acids. The germline gives CDR1 MNHEY, CDR2 SMNVEV (reference sequence). CDR3 bases: TGTGCCAGCAGTTATGGACGGCTGCACAATGAGCAGTTCTTC. It specifies CASSYGRLHNEQFF.

The chain uses TRBV7-8 and TRBJ2-6; TRBD2 matches at 12 bases. The length of the CDR3 is 18 residues. V trimming: 1 base; J trimming: 3 bases; junction bases outside the gene matches: 4. Germline V lookup: CDR1 SGHVS, CDR2 FQNEAQ. The CDR3 DNA is TGTGCCAGCAGCTTAGTACTAGCGGGGGGCCTTGGGGCCAACGTCCTGACTTTC. Translated: CASSLVLAGGLGANVLTF.

J is TRBJ2-7 and V is TRBV6-1; 7 nucleotides agree with TRBD1. The CDR3 covers 13 residues. J gave up 4 bases and V 3 bases, and 3 bases lay outside the gene matches. Per germline, CDR1 MNHNS and CDR2 SASEGT. Here the CDR3 DNA reads TGTGCCAGCAGTGAGGGACAGCCTTACGAGCAGTACTTC. It specifies CASSEGQPYEQYF.

This clonotype was picked up a small number of times. CDR3 residues: CASRGPLGNTIYF. DNA for the CDR3: TGTGCCAGCAGGGGGCCCCTTGGAAACACCATATATTTT. The rearrangement links TRBV6-1 to TRBJ1-3; D perhaps matches TRBD1 (5 bases). The CDR3 sequence is 13 residues long. The V and J ends lost 6 bases and 3 bases respectively, with 9 bases between them. The V gene's germline CDR1 is MNHNS and CDR2 SASEGT.

In this sample, this clonotype turned up a few times. The genes are TRBV6-2 or TRBV6-3 and TRBJ2-3; possibly TRBD2 for D (5 bases). Between the trimmed V and J ends, which lost 6 bases and 3 bases, there was a span of 13 bases. Germline V lookup: CDR1 MNHEY, CDR2 SVGEGT. The CDR3 has 14 amino acids. CDR3 sequence (DNA): TGTGCCAGCAGGCCCGAGGACTTGACAGATACGCAGTATTTT. Translation: CASRPEDLTDTQYF.

This clonotype was counted ten times or more. The V call is TRBV7-2, the J call TRBJ2-2, with a weak D call TRBD2 (6 bases). Germline loops: CDR1 SGHTA, CDR2 FQGNSA. Trimming pared 3 bases from V and 6 bases from J, leaving 8 bases between. The CDR3 is 13 amino acids. The CDR3 here is CASSFRRAGELFF. As DNA, the CDR3 is TGTGCCAGCAGCTTTAGGAGGGCCGGGGAGCTGTTTTTT.